This T cell receptor (beta chain) was captured by sequencing in a study of CD8 T cells in Susac syndrome. On the study more broadly: Among sequenced Susac syndrome patients, more than five had active disease and about 8 were in remission.

This CDR3 region has 13 residues. Germline V gives CDR1 MNHNY, CDR2 SVGAGI (reference sequence). V lost 8 bases and J 4 bases, leaving 13 bases between the germline ends. After extraction with the RNeasy kit, about 0.5 to 1 ug of the RNA was reverse transcribed using random hexamers. MiXCR was run by TCRdb on the immunoSEQ multiplex PCR reads, yielding one entry per CDR3 protein. This table has 150,000 to 200,000 distinct CDR3 sequences, roughly nine tenths appearing once. Patients with Susac syndrome fulfilled recently defined diagnostic criteria for definite or probable disease. This clonotype originated in a human donor with Susac syndrome. Material: CD4+ T cells from PBMCs. J is TRBJ2-3 and V is TRBV6-6, with D possibly TRBD1 on 6 matching bases. CDR3 protein: CASRWGRADTQYF. The DNA of the CDR3 is TGTGCCAGCCGGTGGGGGCGGGCAGATACGCAGTATTTT.